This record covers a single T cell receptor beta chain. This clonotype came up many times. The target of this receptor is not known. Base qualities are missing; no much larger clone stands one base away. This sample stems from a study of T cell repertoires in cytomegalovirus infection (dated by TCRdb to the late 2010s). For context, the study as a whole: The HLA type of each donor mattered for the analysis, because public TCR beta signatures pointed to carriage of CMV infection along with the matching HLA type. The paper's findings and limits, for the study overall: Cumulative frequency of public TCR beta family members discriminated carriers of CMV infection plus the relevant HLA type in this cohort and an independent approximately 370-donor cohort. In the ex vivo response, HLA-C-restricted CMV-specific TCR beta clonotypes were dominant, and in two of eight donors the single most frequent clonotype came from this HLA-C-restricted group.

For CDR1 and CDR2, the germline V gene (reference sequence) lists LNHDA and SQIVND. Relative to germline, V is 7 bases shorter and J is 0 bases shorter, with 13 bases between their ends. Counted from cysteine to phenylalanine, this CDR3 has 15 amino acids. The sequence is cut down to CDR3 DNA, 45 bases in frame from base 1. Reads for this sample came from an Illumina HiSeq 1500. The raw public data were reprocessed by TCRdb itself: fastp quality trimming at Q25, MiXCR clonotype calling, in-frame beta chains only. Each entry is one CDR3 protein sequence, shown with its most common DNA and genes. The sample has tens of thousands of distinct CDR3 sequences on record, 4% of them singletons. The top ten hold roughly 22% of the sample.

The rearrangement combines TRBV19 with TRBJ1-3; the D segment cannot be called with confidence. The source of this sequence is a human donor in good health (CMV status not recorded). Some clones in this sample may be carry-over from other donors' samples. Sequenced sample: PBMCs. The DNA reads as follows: TGTGCCAGTATGGGCGGAACCTACTCTGGAAACACCATATATTTT. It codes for CASMGGTYSGNTIYF. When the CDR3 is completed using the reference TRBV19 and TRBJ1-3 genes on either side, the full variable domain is DGGITQSPKYLFRKEGQNVTLSCEQNLNHDAMYWYRQDPGQGLRLIYYSQIVNDFQKGDIAEGYSVSREKKESFPLTVTSAQKNPTAFYLCASMGGTYSGNTIYFGEGSWLTVV.